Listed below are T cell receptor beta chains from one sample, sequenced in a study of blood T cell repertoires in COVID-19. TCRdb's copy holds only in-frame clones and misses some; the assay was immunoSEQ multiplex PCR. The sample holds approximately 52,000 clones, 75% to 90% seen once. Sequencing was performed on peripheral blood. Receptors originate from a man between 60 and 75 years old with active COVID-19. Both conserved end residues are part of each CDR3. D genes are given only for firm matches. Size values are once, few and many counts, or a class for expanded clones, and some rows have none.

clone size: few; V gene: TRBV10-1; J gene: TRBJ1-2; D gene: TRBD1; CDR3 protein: CASSDVRDRGRNGYTF; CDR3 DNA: TGCGCCAGCAGTGATGTCCGGGACAGGGGGCGAAATGGCTACACCTTC
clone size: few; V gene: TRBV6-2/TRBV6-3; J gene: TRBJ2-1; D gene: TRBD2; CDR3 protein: CASSYEAGGFSYNEQFF; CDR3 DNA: TGTGCCAGCAGTTACGAAGCGGGAGGGTTCTCCTACAATGAGCAGTTCTTC
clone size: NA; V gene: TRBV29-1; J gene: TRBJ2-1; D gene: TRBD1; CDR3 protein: CSAEPGTGGTYNEQFF; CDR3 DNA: TGCAGCGCCGAACCGGGGACAGGGGGTACCTACAATGAGCAGTTCTTC
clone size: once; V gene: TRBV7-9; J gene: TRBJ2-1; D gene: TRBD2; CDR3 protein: CASSFSGKLASGPKSEQFF; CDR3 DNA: TGTGCCAGCAGCTTCTCAGGGAAATTGGCTAGCGGGCCGAAGAGTGAGCAGTTCTTC
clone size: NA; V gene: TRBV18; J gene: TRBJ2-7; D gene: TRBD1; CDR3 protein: CASSAGTANYEQYF; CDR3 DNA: TGTGCCAGCTCTGCCGGGACAGCTAACTACGAGCAGTACTTC
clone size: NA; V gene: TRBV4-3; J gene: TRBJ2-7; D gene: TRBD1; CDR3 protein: CASSRDRDYEQYF; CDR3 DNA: TGCGCCAGCAGCCGGGACAGAGATTACGAGCAGTACTTC
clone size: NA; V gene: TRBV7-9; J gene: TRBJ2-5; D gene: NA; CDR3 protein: CASRGLGETQYF; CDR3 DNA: TGTGCCAGCAGGGGGCTCGGAGAGACCCAGTACTTC
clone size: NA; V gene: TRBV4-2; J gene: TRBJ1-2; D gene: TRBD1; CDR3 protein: CASSQATGTNYGYTF; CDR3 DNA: TGTGCCAGCAGCCAAGCGACAGGGACTAACTATGGCTACACCTTC
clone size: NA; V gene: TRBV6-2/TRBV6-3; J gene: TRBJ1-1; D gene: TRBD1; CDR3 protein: CASSRRDRGANTEAFF; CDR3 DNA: TGTGCCAGCAGTCGCCGGGACAGGGGGGCGAACACTGAAGCTTTCTTT
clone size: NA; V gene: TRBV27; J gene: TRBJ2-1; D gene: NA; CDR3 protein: CASSYNNEQFF; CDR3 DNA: TGTGCCAGCAGTTACAACAATGAGCAGTTCTTC
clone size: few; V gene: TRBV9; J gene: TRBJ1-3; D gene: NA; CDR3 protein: CASSATGSGNTIYF; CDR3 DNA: TGTGCCAGCAGCGCTACAGGATCTGGAAACACCATATATTTT
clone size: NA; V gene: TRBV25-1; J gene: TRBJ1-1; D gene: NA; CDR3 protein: CASSEFESSGTEAFF; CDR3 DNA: TGTGCCAGCAGTGAATTTGAGAGTTCGGGCACTGAAGCTTTCTTT
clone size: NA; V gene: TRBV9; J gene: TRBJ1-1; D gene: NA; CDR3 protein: CASSPTGTNTEAFF; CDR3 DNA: TGTGCCAGCAGCCCGACAGGAACGAACACTGAAGCTTTCTTT
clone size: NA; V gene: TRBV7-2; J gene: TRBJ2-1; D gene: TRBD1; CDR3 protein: CASTHIGGRNEQFF; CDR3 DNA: TGTGCCAGCACCCACATAGGGGGCCGGAATGAGCAGTTCTTC
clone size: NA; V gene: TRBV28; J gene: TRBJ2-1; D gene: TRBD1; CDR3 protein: CASSATGTEYNEQFF; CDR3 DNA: TGTGCCAGCAGTGCAACCGGGACAGAATACAATGAGCAGTTCTTC
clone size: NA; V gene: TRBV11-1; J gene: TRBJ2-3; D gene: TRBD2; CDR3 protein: CASSLSSSGRTDTQYF; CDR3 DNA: TGTGCCAGCAGCCTCAGTTCTAGCGGCCGCACAGATACGCAGTATTTT
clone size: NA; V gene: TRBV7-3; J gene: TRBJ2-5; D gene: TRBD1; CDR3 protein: CASSPTGLQETQYF; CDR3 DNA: TGTGCCAGCAGCCCGACAGGGCTACAAGAGACCCAGTACTTC
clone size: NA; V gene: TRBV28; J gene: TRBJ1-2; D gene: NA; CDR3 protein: CASSSDGQIYGYTF; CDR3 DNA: TGTGCCAGCAGCTCGGACGGACAGATCTATGGCTACACCTTC
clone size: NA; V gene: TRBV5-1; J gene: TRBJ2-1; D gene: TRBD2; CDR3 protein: CASSFSGTSGRAGEQFF; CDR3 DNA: TGCGCCAGCAGCTTTTCCGGGACTAGCGGGAGGGCCGGTGAGCAGTTCTTC
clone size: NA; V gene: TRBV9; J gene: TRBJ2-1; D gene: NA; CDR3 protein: CASSVGVGSLVEQFF; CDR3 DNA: TGTGCCAGCAGCGTAGGAGTCGGGAGTCTGGTTGAGCAGTTCTTC
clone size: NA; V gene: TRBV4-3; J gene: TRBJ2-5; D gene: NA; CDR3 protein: CASSQDRGVSRTQYF; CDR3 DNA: TGCGCCAGCAGCCAAGATCGAGGCGTTTCTCGGACCCAGTACTTC
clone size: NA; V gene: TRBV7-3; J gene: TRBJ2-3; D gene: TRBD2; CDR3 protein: CASSLSGGSDTQYF; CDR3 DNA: TGTGCCAGCAGCCTCAGCGGGGGAAGCGATACGCAGTATTTT
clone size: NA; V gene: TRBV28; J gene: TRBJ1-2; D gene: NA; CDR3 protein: CASSSQGIIGYTF; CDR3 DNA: TGTGCCAGCAGTTCACAGGGTATTATTGGCTACACCTTC
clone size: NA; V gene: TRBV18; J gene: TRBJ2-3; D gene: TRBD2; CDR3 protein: CASSGLGQRDTQYF; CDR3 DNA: TGTGCCAGCTCTGGACTAGGACAAAGAGATACGCAGTATTTT
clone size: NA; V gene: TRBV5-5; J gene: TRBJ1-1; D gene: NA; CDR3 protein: CASSFTSGGGTEAFF; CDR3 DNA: TGTGCCAGCAGCTTCACCAGCGGGGGGGGCACTGAAGCTTTCTTT
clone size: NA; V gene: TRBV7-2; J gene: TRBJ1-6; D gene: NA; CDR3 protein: CASSPQGSSPLHF; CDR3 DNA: TGTGCCAGCAGCCCCCAGGGTTCATCACCCCTCCACTTT
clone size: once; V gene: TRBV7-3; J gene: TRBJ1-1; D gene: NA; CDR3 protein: CASSLYRETEAFF; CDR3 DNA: TGTGCCAGCAGCCTTTACCGGGAGACTGAAGCTTTCTTT
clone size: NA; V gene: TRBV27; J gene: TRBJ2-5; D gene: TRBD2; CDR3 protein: CASSELIGGRETQYF; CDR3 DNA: TGTGCCAGCAGCGAATTAATAGGCGGGAGGGAGACCCAGTACTTC
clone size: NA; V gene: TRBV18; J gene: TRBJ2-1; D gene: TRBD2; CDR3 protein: CASSSLAGGYNEQFF; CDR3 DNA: TGTGCCAGCTCATCATTAGCGGGAGGCTACAATGAGCAGTTCTTC
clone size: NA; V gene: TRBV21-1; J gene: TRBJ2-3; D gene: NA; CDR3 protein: CASSKAGGRTDTQYF; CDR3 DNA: TGTGCCAGCAGCAAAGCTGGAGGGCGCACAGATACGCAGTATTTT
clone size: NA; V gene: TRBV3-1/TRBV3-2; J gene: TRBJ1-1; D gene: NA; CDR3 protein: CASSLPAAGGTEAFF; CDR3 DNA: TGTGCCAGCAGCCTCCCGGCGGCCGGGGGGACTGAAGCTTTCTTT
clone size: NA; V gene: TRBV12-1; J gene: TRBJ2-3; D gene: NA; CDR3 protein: CASTPEGTDTQYF; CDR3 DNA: TGTGCCAGCACTCCCGAGGGCACAGATACGCAGTATTTT
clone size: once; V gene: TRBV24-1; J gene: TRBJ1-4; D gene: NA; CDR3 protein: CATSDSTGMGKLFF; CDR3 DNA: TGTGCCACCAGTGATTCAACAGGGATGGGAAAACTGTTTTTT
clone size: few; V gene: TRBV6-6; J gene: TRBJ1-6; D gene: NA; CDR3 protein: CASSPSDRYLHF; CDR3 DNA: TGTGCCAGCAGTCCTTCCGACAGATACCTCCACTTT
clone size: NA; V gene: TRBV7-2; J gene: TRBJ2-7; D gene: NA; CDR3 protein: CASSPTSFEQYF; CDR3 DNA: TGTGCCAGCAGCCCGACTAGTTTCGAGCAGTACTTC
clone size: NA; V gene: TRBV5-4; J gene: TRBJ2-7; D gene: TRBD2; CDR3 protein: CASSRGGLAGGASYEQYF; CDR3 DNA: TGTGCCAGCAGCCGAGGGGGACTAGCGGGAGGAGCCTCCTACGAGCAGTACTTC
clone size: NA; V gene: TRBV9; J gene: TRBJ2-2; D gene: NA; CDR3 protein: CASSVGRSDTGELFF; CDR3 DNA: TGTGCCAGCAGCGTAGGGAGGTCGGACACCGGGGAGCTGTTTTTT
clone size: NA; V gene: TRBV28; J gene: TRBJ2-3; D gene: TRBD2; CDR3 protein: CASSFRGGTSERYTQYF; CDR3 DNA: TGTGCCAGCAGTTTTCGGGGGGGGACTAGCGAGAGATATACGCAGTATTTT
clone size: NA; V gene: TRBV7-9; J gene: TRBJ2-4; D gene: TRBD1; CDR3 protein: CASSSTAQGANIQYF; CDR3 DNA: TGTGCCAGCAGCTCCACTGCGCAGGGGGCCAACATTCAGTACTTC
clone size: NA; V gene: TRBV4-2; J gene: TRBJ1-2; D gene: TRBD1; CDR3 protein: CASSFRDRGPSSGGYTF; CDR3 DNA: TGTGCCAGCAGCTTTCGGGACAGGGGACCCTCCTCTGGAGGCTACACCTTC
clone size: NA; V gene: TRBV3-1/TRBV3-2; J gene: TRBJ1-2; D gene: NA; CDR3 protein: CASSQLLTEEGYTF; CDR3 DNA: TGTGCCAGCAGCCAACTCTTGACAGAAGAGGGCTACACCTTC
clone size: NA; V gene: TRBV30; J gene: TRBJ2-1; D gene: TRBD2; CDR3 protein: CAWSRRGLAGYNEQFF; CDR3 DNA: TGTGCCTGGAGTAGGAGGGGGCTAGCGGGATACAATGAGCAGTTCTTC
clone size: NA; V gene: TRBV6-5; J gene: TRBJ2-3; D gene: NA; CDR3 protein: CASSIWELDTQYF; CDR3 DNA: TGTGCCAGCAGTATATGGGAGCTAGATACGCAGTATTTT
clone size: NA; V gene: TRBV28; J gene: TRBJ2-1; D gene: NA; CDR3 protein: CASSFMGQGTYNEQFF; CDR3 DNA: TGTGCCAGCAGTTTTATGGGGCAGGGGACCTACAATGAGCAGTTCTTC
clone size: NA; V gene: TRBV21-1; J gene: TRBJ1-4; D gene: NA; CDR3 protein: CASSKAQGAEKLFF; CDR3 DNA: TGTGCCAGCAGCAAAGCCCAGGGGGCTGAAAAACTGTTTTTT
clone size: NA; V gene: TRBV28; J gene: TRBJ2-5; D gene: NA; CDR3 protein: CASSSIRGPGEETQYF; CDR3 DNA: TGTGCCAGCAGTTCGATCAGGGGTCCGGGCGAGGAGACCCAGTACTTC
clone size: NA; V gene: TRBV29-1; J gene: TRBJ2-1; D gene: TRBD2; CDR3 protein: CSAVNLAGAGFF; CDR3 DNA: TGCAGCGCCGTCAATCTAGCGGGAGCCGGGTTCTTC
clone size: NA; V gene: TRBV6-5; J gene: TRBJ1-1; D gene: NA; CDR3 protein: CASRRRRAVDTEAFF; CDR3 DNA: TGTGCCAGCAGGCGCCGCAGGGCCGTGGACACTGAAGCTTTCTTT
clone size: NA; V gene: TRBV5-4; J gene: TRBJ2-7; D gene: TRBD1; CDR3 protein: CASSSDRYEQYF; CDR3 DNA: TGTGCCAGCAGTTCGGACAGGTACGAGCAGTACTTC
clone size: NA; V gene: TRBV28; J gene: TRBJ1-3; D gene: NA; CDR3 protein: CASSSVNTIYF; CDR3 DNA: TGTGCCAGCAGTTCCGTAAACACCATATATTTT
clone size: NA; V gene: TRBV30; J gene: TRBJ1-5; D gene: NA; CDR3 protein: CAWSGWQGVDQPQHF; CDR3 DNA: TGTGCCTGGAGTGGTTGGCAGGGCGTTGATCAGCCCCAGCATTTT
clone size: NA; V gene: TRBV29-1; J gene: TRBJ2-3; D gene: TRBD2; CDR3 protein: CSVLPGLAGVGADTQYF; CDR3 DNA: TGCAGCGTCCTACCGGGACTAGCGGGAGTAGGAGCTGATACGCAGTATTTT
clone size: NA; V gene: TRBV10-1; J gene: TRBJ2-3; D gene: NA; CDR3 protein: CASRSYRENTQYF; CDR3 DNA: TGCGCCAGCAGATCATACAGGGAAAATACGCAGTATTTT
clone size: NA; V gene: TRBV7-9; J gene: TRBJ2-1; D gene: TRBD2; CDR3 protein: CASSSFSGTYNEQFF; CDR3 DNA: TGTGCCAGCAGCTCGTTTAGCGGGACATACAATGAGCAGTTCTTC